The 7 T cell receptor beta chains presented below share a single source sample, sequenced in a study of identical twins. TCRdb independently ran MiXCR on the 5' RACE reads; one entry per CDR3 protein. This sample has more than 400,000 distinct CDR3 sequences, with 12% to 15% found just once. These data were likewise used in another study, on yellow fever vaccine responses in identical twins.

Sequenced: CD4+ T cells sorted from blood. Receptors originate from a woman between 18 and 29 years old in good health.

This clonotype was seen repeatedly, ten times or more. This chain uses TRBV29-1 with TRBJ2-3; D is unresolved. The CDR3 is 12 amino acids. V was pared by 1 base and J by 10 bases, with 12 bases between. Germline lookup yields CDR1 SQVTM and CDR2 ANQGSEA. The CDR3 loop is CSVEALKIAQYF. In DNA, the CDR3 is TGCAGCGTTGAAGCCTTGAAGATTGCGCAGTATTTT.

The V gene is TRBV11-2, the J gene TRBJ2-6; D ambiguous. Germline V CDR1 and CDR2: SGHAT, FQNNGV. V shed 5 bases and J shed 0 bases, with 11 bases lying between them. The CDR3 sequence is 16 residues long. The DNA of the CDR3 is TGTGCCAGCAGCCTCCTTTATTCCTCTGGGGCCAACGTCCTGACTTTC. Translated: CASSLLYSSGANVLTF.

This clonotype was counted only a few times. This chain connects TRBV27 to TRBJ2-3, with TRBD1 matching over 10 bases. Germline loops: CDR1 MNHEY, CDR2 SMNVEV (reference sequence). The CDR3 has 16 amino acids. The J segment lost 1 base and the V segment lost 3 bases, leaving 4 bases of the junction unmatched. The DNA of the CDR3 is TGTGCCAGCAGTTTTTTCGGGACAGGGGGCACAGATACGCAGTATTTT. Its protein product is CASSFFGTGGTDTQYF.

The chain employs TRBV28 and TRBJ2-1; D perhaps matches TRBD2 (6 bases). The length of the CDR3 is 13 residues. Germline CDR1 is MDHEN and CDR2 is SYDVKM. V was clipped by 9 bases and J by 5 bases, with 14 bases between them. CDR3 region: CASVREQDNEQFF. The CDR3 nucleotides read TGTGCCAGTGTACGGGAGCAGGACAATGAGCAGTTCTTC.

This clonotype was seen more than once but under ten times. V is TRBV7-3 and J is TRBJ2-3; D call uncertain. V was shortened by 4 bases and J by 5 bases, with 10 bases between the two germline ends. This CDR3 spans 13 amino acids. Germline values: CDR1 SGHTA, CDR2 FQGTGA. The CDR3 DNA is TGTGCCAGCAGCTATTCTCCGGGAGATACGCAGTATTTT. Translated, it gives CASSYSPGDTQYF.

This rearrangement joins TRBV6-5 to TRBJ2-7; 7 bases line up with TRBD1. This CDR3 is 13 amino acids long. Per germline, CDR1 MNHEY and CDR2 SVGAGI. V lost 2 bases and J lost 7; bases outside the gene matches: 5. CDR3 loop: CASSYKGAGEQYF. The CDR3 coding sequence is TGTGCCAGCAGTTACAAGGGGGCAGGGGAGCAGTACTTC.

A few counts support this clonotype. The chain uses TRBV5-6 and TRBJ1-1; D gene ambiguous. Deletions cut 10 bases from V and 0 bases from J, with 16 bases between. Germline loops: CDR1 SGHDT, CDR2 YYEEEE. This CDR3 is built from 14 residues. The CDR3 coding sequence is TGTGCCGCCACTCGGAAAAATATGAACACTGAAGCTTTCTTT. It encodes CAATRKNMNTEAFF.